A single sample gave rise to the 31 T cell receptor beta chains below, sequenced in a study of shared clonotypes between healthy human individuals. Profiling relied on immunoSEQ multiplex PCR, and the TCRdb table lists in-frame clones only, not all of them. Altogether about 560,000 clones are present, roughly four fifths being singletons, with the ten largest covering 12%. Material: PBMCs. These receptors all come from a woman aged 40 to 50 in good health. Some clones in this sample may be carry-over from other donors' samples.

The chain uses TRBV28 and TRBJ2-5; TRBD2 agrees at 7 bases. This CDR3 comprises 13 residues. V shed 6 bases and J 4 bases; nucleotides not matched to a gene: 5. Germline CDR1 reads MDHEN; CDR2 reads SYDVKM. DNA for the CDR3: TGTGCCAGCAGAGAAGCGGGACTAGAGACCCAGTACTTC. Protein sequence: CASREAGLETQYF.

The rearrangement links TRBV7-2 to TRBJ1-1; tentative D call: TRBD1 (6 bases). This CDR3 comprises 16 residues. CDR1 and CDR2 from the germline V gene are SGHTA and FQGNSA. Trimming took off 0 bases at V and 1 base at J, with 12 bases between the two ends. CDR3 loop: CASSLAPGATNTEAFF. The CDR3 nucleotides read TGTGCCAGCAGCTTAGCGCCAGGGGCAACGAACACTGAAGCTTTCTTT.

This clone was counted a single time. V and J are TRBV2 and TRBJ1-2; unclear D gene. The CDR3 totals 11 residues. V was trimmed by 4 bases and J by 4 bases, leaving 4 bases between them. In germline, CDR1 is SNHLY, CDR2 FYNNEI. The CDR3 is CASSGGYGYTF. For the CDR3, the DNA is TGTGCCAGCAGTGGTGGCTATGGCTACACCTTC. Using reference TRBV2 and TRBJ1-2 for the parts outside the CDR3, the full variable domain is EPEVTQTPSHQVTQMGQEVILRCVPISNHLYFYWYRQILGQKVEFLVSFYNNEISEKSEIFDDQFSVERPDGSNFTLKIRSTKLEDSAMYFCASSGGYGYTFGSGTRLTVV.

The CDR3 loop reads CASSRDSSYEQYF. In nucleotides, the CDR3 is TGTGCCAGCAGCCGGGACTCCAGCTACGAGCAGTACTTC. The rearrangement joins TRBV7-2 to TRBJ2-7, with a possible D match to TRBD2 (6 bases). Germline loops: CDR1 SGHTA, CDR2 FQGNSA. This CDR3 is built from 13 residues. The V end was cut by 5 bases, the J end by 3 bases, with 11 bases between.

This clone showed up many times. The chain links TRBV5-1 to TRBJ2-7; D possibly matches TRBD1 or TRBD2 (5 bases each). Germline V lookup: CDR1 SGHRS, CDR2 YFSETQ. The CDR3 consists of 14 residues. Trimming took 2 bases from V and 2 from J, leaving 11 bases between them. In DNA form, the CDR3 reads TGCGCCAGCAGCTTCGGGACGTCTCCCTACGAGCAGTACTTC. Translating it yields CASSFGTSPYEQYF.

The V call is TRBV28, the J call TRBJ1-5, with unresolved D. Looked up from germline, CDR1 is MDHEN and CDR2 is SYDVKM. CDR3 length equals 14 residues. V was clipped by 4 bases and J by 6 bases, with 13 bases between them. The CDR3 DNA sequence: TGTGCCAGCAGTTCCCCCCGGTGGGGTCAGCCCCAGCATTTT. The encoded protein is CASSSPRWGQPQHF.

The chain combines TRBV21-1 with TRBJ2-5; TRBD1 is taken as the D call from the table, unchecked against the DNA. TRBV21-1 is described as a pseudogene. This CDR3 spans 16 amino acids. The CDR3 region is CASSKEGQGMRETQYF. As DNA, the CDR3 is TGTGCCAGCAGCAAAGAGGGACAGGGGATGAGAGAGACCCAGTACTTC.

The chain joins TRBV27 to TRBJ1-2; D gene unclear. Germline assignment: CDR1 MNHEY and CDR2 SMNVEV (reference sequence). The V end lost 6 bases, the J end lost 4 bases, and 18 bases lay between the germline ends. This CDR3 has 15 amino acids. DNA for the CDR3: TGTGCCAGCAGGTCTTACAGAGATGGCCTCTATGGCTACACCTTC. Translation: CASRSYRDGLYGYTF.

This clone was seen a handful of times. The chain couples TRBV7-9 to TRBJ2-7; a weak D match, TRBD2 (6 bases). Germline CDR1 SEHNR, CDR2 FQNEAQ (reference sequence). The CDR3 spans 12 residues. V was cut by 5 bases and J by 7 bases, with 12 bases left in between. The CDR3 region has the DNA TGTGCCAGCAGCCCCGCGGCGGGGGAGCAGTACTTC. Translating it yields CASSPAAGEQYF.

The chain is built from TRBV5-8 and TRBJ2-7; TRBD1 agrees at 8 bases. CDR1 and CDR2 (germline): SGHTS, YDEGEE. V shed 4 bases and J 3 bases; nucleotides not matched to a gene: 6. The CDR3 consists of 14 residues. This CDR3 reads CASSRDRNDYEQYF. Here the CDR3 DNA reads TGTGCCAGCAGCCGGGACAGGAATGACTACGAGCAGTACTTC.

The genes are TRBV28 and TRBJ2-5; 11 nucleotides align to TRBD1. The DNA matches TRBJ2-7 better at its end, which makes the J call doubtful. This CDR3 region has 15 residues. Per the germline V gene, CDR1 is MDHEN and CDR2 is SYDVKM. CDR3 DNA sequence: TGTGCCAGCAGACAGGACAGGGGGCTCTCCTACGAGCAGTACTTC. Translating gives CASRQDRGLSYEQYF.

This clone has a single count. The chain uses TRBV27 and TRBJ2-7, with 10 bases identical to TRBD1. Looked up from germline, CDR1 is MNHEY and CDR2 is SMNVEV (reference sequence). The ends lost 2 bases at V and 1 base at J; junction bases unmatched: 5. This CDR3 is 16 amino acids long. CDR3 region: CASSLVGQGRSYEQYF. The CDR3 DNA reads TGTGCCAGCAGTTTAGTGGGACAGGGGAGATCCTACGAGCAGTACTTC.

V usage is TRBV7-9 and J usage is TRBJ1-1, with a weak D call TRBD1 (5 bases). The germline V and J ends were trimmed by 5 bases and 6 bases, with 19 bases remaining between them. The germline V gene encodes CDR1 SEHNR and CDR2 FQNEAQ (reference sequence). CDR3 length: 15 amino acids. CDR3 DNA: TGTGCCAGCAGCCCCCGGGACCGAACAGCGGCTGAAGCTTTCTTT. Translating gives CASSPRDRTAAEAFF.

The chain employs TRBV18 and TRBJ2-6; D may be TRBD1 (6 bases). The V end lost 5 bases, the J end lost 4 bases, and 18 bases lay between the germline ends. The CDR3 has 17 amino acids. Germline CDR1 and CDR2: KGHSH and LQKENI. CDR3 in amino acids: CASSIGDWGRGANVLTF. CDR3 DNA: TGTGCCAGCTCAATAGGAGATTGGGGGCGAGGGGCCAACGTCCTGACTTTC.

This clone was seen only once. Other DNA sequences within the sample encode an identical CDR3. In DNA form, the CDR3 reads TGTGCCTGGAGTATCACTCGAGAAGGCTACACCTTC. Translation gives CAWSITREGYTF. The rearrangement links TRBV30 to TRBJ1-2; no clear D. In germline, CDR1 is GTSNPN, CDR2 SVGIG (reference sequence). V was pared by 2 bases and J by 8 bases, with 12 bases between. This CDR3 is built from 12 residues.

This chain uses TRBV29-1 with TRBJ2-7; D unresolved. Trimming removed 5 bases at V and 2 bases at J, with 13 bases between. The CDR3 length is 13 residues. CDR1 SQVTM and CDR2 ANQGSEA come from the germline V gene. The DNA for the CDR3 is TGCAGCGTTACAGTTTCTTCAACCTACGAGCAGTACTTC. Its protein is CSVTVSSTYEQYF.

This clone has a single count. This chain links TRBV28 with TRBJ2-3; TRBD1 matches at 10 bases. V gave up 6 bases and J gave up 6 bases; unmatched junction bases: 9. CDR1 and CDR2 (germline): MDHEN, SYDVKM. This CDR3 contains 15 residues. CDR3 amino acids: CASSPGTGESDTQYF. The CDR3 DNA sequence: TGTGCCAGCAGCCCCGGGACAGGGGAGTCCGATACGCAGTATTTT.

This clone came up a few times. The chain combines TRBV29-1 with TRBJ1-1, with D possibly TRBD1 on 5 matching bases. The CDR3 has 14 amino acids. Trimming took off 1 base at V and 2 bases at J, with 11 bases between the two ends. Germline V gene data show CDR1 as SQVTM and CDR2 as ANQGSEA. CDR3: CSVEVRGGNTEAFF. The CDR3 nucleotides read TGCAGCGTTGAAGTCCGTGGGGGAAACACTGAAGCTTTCTTT.

A word on this clone: Other DNA sequences in the same sample also yield this CDR3. V and J are TRBV18 and TRBJ2-5, with no clear D. CDR3 length equals 13 residues. The ends were cut back, 3 bases at V and 2 bases at J, with 7 bases in the middle. The germline CDR1 and CDR2 sequences are KGHSH and LQKENI. The CDR3 DNA follows: TGTGCCAGCTCACCCGACCGACAAGAGACCCAGTACTTC. Protein sequence: CASSPDRQETQYF. Using reference TRBV18 and TRBJ2-5 for the parts outside the CDR3, the full variable domain is NAGVMQNPRHLVRRRGQEARLRCSPMKGHSHVYWYRQLPEEGLKFMVYLQKENIIDESGMPKERFSAEFPKEGPSILRIQQVVRGDSAAYFCASSPDRQETQYFGPGTRLLVL.

The genes are TRBV27 and TRBJ2-5, with 10 positions matching TRBD2. This CDR3 contains 16 residues. V was clipped by 6 bases and J by 3 bases; unmatched bases: 10. Germline CDR1 MNHEY, CDR2 SMNVEV (reference sequence). The CDR3 loop is CASRETGTSVEETQYF. The CDR3 nucleotides read TGTGCCAGCAGAGAGACCGGGACTAGCGTTGAAGAGACCCAGTACTTC.

The chain is built from TRBV15 and TRBJ1-1; D perhaps matches TRBD1 (6 bases). Germline CDR1 and CDR2: LNHNV and YYDKDF (reference sequence). V was pared by 0 bases and J by 5 bases, with 13 bases between. This CDR3 comprises 15 residues. The CDR3 DNA sequence: TGTGCCACCAGCAGAGATCGGGGGGCTAGTACTGAAGCTTTCTTT. Translation gives CATSRDRGASTEAFF.

The CDR3 sequence: CASSTFPRGVGETQYF. Here the CDR3 DNA reads TGTGCCAGCAGTACGTTCCCACGGGGGGTGGGTGAGACCCAGTACTTC. The rearrangement uses TRBV28 and TRBJ2-5, with 7 bases that match TRBD2. Per germline, CDR1 MDHEN and CDR2 SYDVKM. The CDR3 runs 16 residues. J gave up 5 bases and V 5 bases, and 14 bases lay outside the gene matches.

The chain recombines TRBV18 with TRBJ1-2, with a tentative D call TRBD1 (5 bases). V lost 2 bases to trimming and J lost 4 bases, with 11 bases between them. Looked up from germline, CDR1 is KGHSH and CDR2 is LQKENI. The CDR3 extends over 14 amino acids. Written as DNA, the CDR3 is TGTGCCAGCTCACCAGGCGACAGCCTCTATGGCTACACCTTC. Translating gives CASSPGDSLYGYTF. Together with reference TRBV18 and TRBJ1-2, the CDR3 gives the full variable domain: NAGVMQNPRHLVRRRGQEARLRCSPMKGHSHVYWYRQLPEEGLKFMVYLQKENIIDESGMPKERFSAEFPKEGPSILRIQQVVRGDSAAYFCASSPGDSLYGYTFGSGTRLTVV.

This clone appeared a few times. The gene calls are TRBV5-4 and TRBJ2-1, with TRBD1 matching over 8 bases. The CDR3 length is 13 residues. The V segment lost 5 bases and the J segment 10 bases; nucleotides outside the gene matches: 8. Germline values: CDR1 SGHNT, CDR2 YYREEE (reference sequence). The CDR3 DNA reads TGTGCCAGCAGTTCAGGGGGCGCGAGGGAGCAGTTCTTC. This codes for CASSSGGAREQFF.

The rearrangement joins TRBV18 to TRBJ2-1, with 8 bases fitting TRBD1. This CDR3 contains 15 residues. V was pared by 3 bases and J by 6 bases, with 7 bases of the junction left unmatched. The germline V gene encodes CDR1 KGHSH and CDR2 LQKENI. The CDR3 loop is CASSPRDRISNEQFF. Here the CDR3 DNA reads TGTGCCAGCTCACCCCGGGACAGGATATCCAATGAGCAGTTCTTC.

The chain employs TRBV30 and TRBJ1-1; D may be TRBD1 (6 bases). The CDR3 consists of 13 residues. CDR1 GTSNPN and CDR2 SVGIG come from the germline V gene (reference sequence). V gave up 8 bases and J gave up 6 bases, with 19 bases separating them. CDR3 in DNA: TGTGCCGGGATGACAGGTGATGGGGCTGAAGCTTTCTTT. This encodes CAGMTGDGAEAFF.

The chain joins TRBV28 to TRBJ1-2; D is perhaps TRBD1 (5 bases). CDR1 and CDR2 from the germline V gene are MDHEN and SYDVKM. Trimming took off 7 bases at V and 1 base at J, with 16 bases between the two ends. The CDR3 has 15 residues. The chain's CDR3 is CASTSGGEDNYGYTF. In nucleotides, the CDR3 is TGTGCCAGCACCTCGGGAGGGGAGGATAACTATGGCTACACCTTC.

V and J are TRBV28 and TRBJ1-4; 10 bases fit TRBD1. The germline V gene encodes CDR1 MDHEN and CDR2 SYDVKM. The V and J ends lost 7 bases and 8 bases, in that order; junction bases with no gene match: 7. The CDR3 totals 14 residues. The CDR3 loop is CASTTTGGYEKLFF. The CDR3 DNA follows: TGTGCCAGCACTACGACAGGGGGCTACGAAAAACTGTTTTTT.

Details on this clone: One base away lies a much larger clone, so this may be a sequencing read error. This rearrangement joins TRBV7-3 to TRBJ1-1; weak D call: TRBD1 (5 bases). The CDR3 is 12 residues long. The germline gives CDR1 SGHTA, CDR2 FQGTGA. The CDR3 here is CASSEGNTEALF. The CDR3 region has the DNA TGTGCCAGCAGCGAGGGGAACACTGAAGCTTTATTT.

As to this clone: No conserved phenylalanine or tryptophan is present at the end of the CDR3, so a read error is the likely explanation. Other DNA sequences within the sample encode an identical CDR3. The chain joins TRBV29-1 to TRBJ1-2, with unresolved D. V gave up 4 bases and J gave up 3 bases, with 9 bases separating them. This CDR3 has 12 amino acids. Germline V gives CDR1 SQVTM, CDR2 ANQGSEA. The CDR3 nucleotides are TGCAGCGTTGGGGAGCGGGACTATGGCTACACCCTA. It yields the protein CSVGERDYGYTL.

The chain is built from TRBV6-5 and TRBJ1-1; TRBD1 might be the D (5 bases). Germline V gives CDR1 MNHEY, CDR2 SVGAGI. The ends were cut back, 6 bases at V and 1 base at J, with 9 bases in the middle. This CDR3 spans 13 amino acids. Written as DNA, the CDR3 is TGTGCCAGCAGACGGGACGGGAACACTGAAGCTTTCTTT. Its translation is CASRRDGNTEAFF.